One sample yielded the 5 T cell receptor beta chains listed below, sequenced in a study of human T cells and chemical hapten exposure. This sample's time point: patch test 3, about 24 weeks after DPC sensitization. The sample's treatment: therapeutic diphenylcyclopropenone sensitization with weekly scalp DPC. TCRdb re-called the RACE reads through MiXCR, storing one row per CDR3 protein. Of tens of thousands of distinct CDR3 sequences listed, roughly 10% are singletons. The input for sequencing was whole blood, taken in connection with sensitization to the hapten diphenylcyclopropenone (DPC). These receptors originate from a woman aged 45 to 65 with alopecia areata. Some clones in this sample may be carry-over from other donors' samples.

This clonotype occurred many times. This chain connects TRBV5-5 to TRBJ2-3; 9 bases agree with TRBD1. Germline V gene lookup returns CDR1 SGHKS and CDR2 YYEKEE (reference sequence). The CDR3 has 16 amino acids. Trimming removed 0 bases from V and 3 bases from J; junction bases left unmatched: 5. CDR3 nucleotide sequence: TGTGCCAGCAGCTTGGCCGGGACAGGGATAACAGATACGCAGTATTTT. It translates to CASSLAGTGITDTQYF.

This clonotype has a handful of counts. The V call is TRBV27, the J call TRBJ2-7; D may be TRBD2 (5 bases). CDR3 length: 14 residues. Trimming took 4 bases from V and 2 from J, leaving 12 bases between them. From germline, CDR1 is MNHEY and CDR2 SMNVEV (reference sequence). CDR3 sequence (DNA): TGTGCCAGCAGTTCCTCTAGAGGGCCCTACGAGCAGTACTTC. Its protein is CASSSSRGPYEQYF.

This clonotype has only a few counts. The gene calls are TRBV7-2 and TRBJ2-3; 9 nucleotides agree with TRBD1. The germline V gene encodes CDR1 SGHTA and CDR2 FQGNSA. V lost 1 base and J lost 3; bases outside the gene matches: 2. The CDR3 totals 15 residues. CDR3 amino acids: CASSLGTGETDTQYF. CDR3 nucleotides: TGTGCCAGCAGCTTAGGGACAGGGGAAACAGATACGCAGTATTTT.

There are many counts of this clonotype. The chain combines TRBV20-1 with TRBJ1-1, with TRBD1 as a possible D gene (5 bases). V shed 2 bases and J shed 4 bases, with 14 bases lying between them. The germline gives CDR1 DFQATT, CDR2 SNEGSKA (reference sequence). There are 14 residues in the CDR3. DNA for the CDR3: TGCAGTGCTAGAACAGGTCGGGGACGCACTGAAGCTTTCTTT. It is translated as CSARTGRGRTEAFF.

This clonotype occurred a few times. The chain combines TRBV28 with TRBJ2-7, with 8 bases matching TRBD2. The junction had 7 bases not matched to a gene; V was cut back by 6 bases and J by 3 bases. This CDR3 contains 14 residues. The germline V gene has CDR1 MDHEN and CDR2 SYDVKM. CDR3 loop: CASSPPGGGYEQYF. Here the CDR3 DNA reads TGTGCCAGCAGCCCTCCGGGGGGGGGCTACGAGCAGTACTTC.